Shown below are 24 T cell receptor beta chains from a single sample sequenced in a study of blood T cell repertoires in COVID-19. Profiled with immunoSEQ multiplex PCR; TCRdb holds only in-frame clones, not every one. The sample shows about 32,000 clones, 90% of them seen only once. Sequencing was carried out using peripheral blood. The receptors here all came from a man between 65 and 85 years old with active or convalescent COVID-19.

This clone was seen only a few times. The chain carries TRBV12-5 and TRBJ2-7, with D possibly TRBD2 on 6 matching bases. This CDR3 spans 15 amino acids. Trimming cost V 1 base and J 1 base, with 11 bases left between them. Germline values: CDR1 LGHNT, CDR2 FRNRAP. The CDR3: CASGLGRAGSYEQYF. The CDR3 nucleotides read TGTGCTAGTGGTTTGGGCAGGGCGGGATCCTACGAGCAGTACTTC.

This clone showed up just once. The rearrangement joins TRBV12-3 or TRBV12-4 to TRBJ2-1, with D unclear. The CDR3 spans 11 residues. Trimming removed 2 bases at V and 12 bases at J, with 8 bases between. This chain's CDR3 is CASSLSSVQFF. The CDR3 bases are TGTGCCAGCAGTTTAAGCAGCGTGCAGTTCTTC.

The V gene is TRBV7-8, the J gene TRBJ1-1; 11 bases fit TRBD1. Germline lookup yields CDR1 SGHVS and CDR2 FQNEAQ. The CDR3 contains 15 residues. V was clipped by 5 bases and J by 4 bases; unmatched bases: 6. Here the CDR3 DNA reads TGTGCCAGCAGCGACCCCGGGACAGGGGGCACTGAAGCTTTCTTT. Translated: CASSDPGTGGTEAFF.

The CDR3 is CASSRGNTDTQYF. The CDR3 region has the DNA TGTGCCAGCAGCCGCGGGAACACAGATACGCAGTATTTT. This chain joins TRBV7-9 and TRBJ2-3, with D possibly being TRBD2 (6 bases). V was pared by 5 bases and J by 2 bases, with 8 bases between. The CDR3 has 13 amino acids. CDR1 and CDR2 from the germline V gene are SEHNR and FQNEAQ (reference sequence).

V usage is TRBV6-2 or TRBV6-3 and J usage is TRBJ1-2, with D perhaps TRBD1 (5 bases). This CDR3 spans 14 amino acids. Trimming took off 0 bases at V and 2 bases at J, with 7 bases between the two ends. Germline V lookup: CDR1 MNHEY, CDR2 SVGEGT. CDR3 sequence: CASSYSTDNYGYTF. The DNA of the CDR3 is TGTGCCAGCAGTTACTCGACAGACAACTATGGCTACACCTTC.

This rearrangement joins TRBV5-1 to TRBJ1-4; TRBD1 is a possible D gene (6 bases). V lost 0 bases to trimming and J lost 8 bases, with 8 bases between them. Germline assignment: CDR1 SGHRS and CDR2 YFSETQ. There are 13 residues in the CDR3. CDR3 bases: TGCGCCAGCAGCTTGGACAGGGTGGAAAAACTGTTTTTT. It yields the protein CASSLDRVEKLFF. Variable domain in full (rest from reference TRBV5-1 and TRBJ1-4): KAGVTQTPRYLIKTRGQQVTLSCSPISGHRSVSWYQQTPGQGLQFLFEYFSETQRNKGNFPGRFSGRQFSNSRSEMNVSTLELGDSALYLCASSLDRVEKLFFGSGTQLSVL.

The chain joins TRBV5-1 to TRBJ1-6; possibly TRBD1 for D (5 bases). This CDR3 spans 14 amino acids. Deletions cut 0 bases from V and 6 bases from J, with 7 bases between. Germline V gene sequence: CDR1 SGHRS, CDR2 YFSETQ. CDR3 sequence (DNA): TGCGCCAGCAGCTTGGAGCAGGGTAATTCACCCCTCCACTTT. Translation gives CASSLEQGNSPLHF. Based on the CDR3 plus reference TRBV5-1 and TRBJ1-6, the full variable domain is KAGVTQTPRYLIKTRGQQVTLSCSPISGHRSVSWYQQTPGQGLQFLFEYFSETQRNKGNFPGRFSGRQFSNSRSEMNVSTLELGDSALYLCASSLEQGNSPLHFGNGTRLTVT.

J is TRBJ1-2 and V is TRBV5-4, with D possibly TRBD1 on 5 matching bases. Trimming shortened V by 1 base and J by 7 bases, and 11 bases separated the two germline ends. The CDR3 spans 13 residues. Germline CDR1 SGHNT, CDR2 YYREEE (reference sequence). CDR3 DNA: TGTGCCAGCAGCTTGTCGTGGGGGGGTGGCTACACCTTC. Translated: CASSLSWGGGYTF.

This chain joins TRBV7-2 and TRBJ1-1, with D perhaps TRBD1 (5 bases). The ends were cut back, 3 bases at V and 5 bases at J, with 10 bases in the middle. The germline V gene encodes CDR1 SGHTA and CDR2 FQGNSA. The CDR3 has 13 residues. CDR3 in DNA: TGTGCCAGCAGCTTCCGCGGGGGAACTGAAGCTTTCTTT. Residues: CASSFRGGTEAFF.

The DNA for the CDR3 is TGCGCCAGCAGTCAACGACAGGGGGAAGGCTACACCTTC. Translating it yields CASSQRQGEGYTF. The chain couples TRBV4-3 to TRBJ1-2, with TRBD1 identical over 9 bases. The CDR3 has 13 amino acids. V was clipped by 6 bases and J by 8 bases; unmatched bases: 7. The germline gives CDR1 LGHNA, CDR2 YSLEER.

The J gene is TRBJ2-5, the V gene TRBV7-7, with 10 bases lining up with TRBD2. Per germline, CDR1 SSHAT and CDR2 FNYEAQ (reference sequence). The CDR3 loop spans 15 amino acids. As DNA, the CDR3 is TGTGCTAGCGCCCCGACTAGCGGGCTCCAAGAGACCCAGTACTTC. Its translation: CASAPTSGLQETQYF.

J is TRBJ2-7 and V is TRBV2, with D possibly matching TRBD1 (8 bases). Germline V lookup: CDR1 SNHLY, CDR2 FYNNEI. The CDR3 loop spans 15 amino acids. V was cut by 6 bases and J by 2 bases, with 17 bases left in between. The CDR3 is CASRLNTGGAYEQYF. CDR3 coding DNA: TGTGCCAGCAGGCTCAATACAGGGGGGGCCTACGAGCAGTACTTC.

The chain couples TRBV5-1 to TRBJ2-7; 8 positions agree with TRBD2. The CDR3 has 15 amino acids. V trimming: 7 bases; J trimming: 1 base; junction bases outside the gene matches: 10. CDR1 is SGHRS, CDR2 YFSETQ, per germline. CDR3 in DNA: TGCGCCAGCTGCCCCAGCGGGAGAGCATCCTACGAGCAGTACTTC. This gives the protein CASCPSGRASYEQYF.

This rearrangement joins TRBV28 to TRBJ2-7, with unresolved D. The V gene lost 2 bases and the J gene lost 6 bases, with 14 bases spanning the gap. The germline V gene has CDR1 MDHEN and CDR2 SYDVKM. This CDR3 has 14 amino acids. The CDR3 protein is CASSLGNEVPEQYF. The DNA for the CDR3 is TGTGCCAGCAGTTTAGGTAATGAGGTCCCCGAGCAGTACTTC.

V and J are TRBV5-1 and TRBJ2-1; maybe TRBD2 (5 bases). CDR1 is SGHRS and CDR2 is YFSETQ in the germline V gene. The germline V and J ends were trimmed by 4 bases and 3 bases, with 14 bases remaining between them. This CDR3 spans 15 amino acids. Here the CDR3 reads CASSPGVANYNEQFF. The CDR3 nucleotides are TGCGCCAGCAGCCCCGGGGTAGCGAACTACAATGAGCAGTTCTTC.

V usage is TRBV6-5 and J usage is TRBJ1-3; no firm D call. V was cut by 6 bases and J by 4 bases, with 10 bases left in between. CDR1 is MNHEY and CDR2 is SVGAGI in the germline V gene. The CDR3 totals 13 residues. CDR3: CASSWERGNTIYF. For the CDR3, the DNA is TGTGCCAGCAGCTGGGAGAGGGGAAACACCATATATTTT.

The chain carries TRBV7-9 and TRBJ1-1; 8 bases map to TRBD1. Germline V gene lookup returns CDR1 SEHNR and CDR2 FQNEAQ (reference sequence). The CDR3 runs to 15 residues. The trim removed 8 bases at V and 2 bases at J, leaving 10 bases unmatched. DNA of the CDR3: TGTGCCAGCGCAAAATTGGACAGGGACAACACTGAAGCTTTCTTT. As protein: CASAKLDRDNTEAFF.

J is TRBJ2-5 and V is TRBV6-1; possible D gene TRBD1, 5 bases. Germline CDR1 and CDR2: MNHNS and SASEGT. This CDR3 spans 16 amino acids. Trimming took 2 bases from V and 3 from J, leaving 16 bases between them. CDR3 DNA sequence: TGTGCCAGCAGTGAATACGGGCAGGGCCTCAAAGAGACCCAGTACTTC. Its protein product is CASSEYGQGLKETQYF.

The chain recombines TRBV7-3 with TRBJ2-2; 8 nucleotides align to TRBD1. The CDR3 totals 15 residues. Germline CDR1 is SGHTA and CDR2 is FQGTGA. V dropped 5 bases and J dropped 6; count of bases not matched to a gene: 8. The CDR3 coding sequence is TGTGCCAGCAGCCCGAGACAGGGGCAGGCCGGGGAGCTGTTTTTT. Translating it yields CASSPRQGQAGELFF. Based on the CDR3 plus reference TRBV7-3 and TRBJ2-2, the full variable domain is GAGVSQTPSNKVTEKGKYVELRCDPISGHTALYWYRQSLGQGPEFLIYFQGTGAADDSGLPNDRFFAVRPEGSVSTLKIQRTERGDSAVYLCASSPRQGQAGELFFGEGSRLTVL.

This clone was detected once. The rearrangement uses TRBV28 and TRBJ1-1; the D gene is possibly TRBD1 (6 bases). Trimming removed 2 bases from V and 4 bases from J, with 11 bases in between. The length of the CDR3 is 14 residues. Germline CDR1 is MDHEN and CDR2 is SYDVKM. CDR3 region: CASSLQGTVTEAFF. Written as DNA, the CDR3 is TGTGCCAGCAGTTTACAGGGGACGGTCACTGAAGCTTTCTTT.

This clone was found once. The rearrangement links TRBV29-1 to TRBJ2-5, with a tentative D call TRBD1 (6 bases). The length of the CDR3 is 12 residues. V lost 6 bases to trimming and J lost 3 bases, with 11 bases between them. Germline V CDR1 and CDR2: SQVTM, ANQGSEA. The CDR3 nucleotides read TGCAGCGTCCAACGGACAGAAGAGACCCAGTACTTC. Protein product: CSVQRTEETQYF. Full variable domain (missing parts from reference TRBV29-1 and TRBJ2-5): SAVISQKPSRDICQRGTSLTIQCQVDSQVTMMFWYRQQPGQSLTLIATANQGSEATYESGFVIDKFPISRPNLTFSTLTVSNMSPEDSSIYLCSVQRTEETQYFGPGTRLLVL.

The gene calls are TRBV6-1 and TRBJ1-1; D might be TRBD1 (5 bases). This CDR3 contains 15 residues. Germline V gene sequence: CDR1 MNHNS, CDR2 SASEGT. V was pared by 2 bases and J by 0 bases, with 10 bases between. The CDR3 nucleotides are TGTGCCAGCAGTGAACAGGGCAGGGTGAACACTGAAGCTTTCTTT. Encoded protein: CASSEQGRVNTEAFF.

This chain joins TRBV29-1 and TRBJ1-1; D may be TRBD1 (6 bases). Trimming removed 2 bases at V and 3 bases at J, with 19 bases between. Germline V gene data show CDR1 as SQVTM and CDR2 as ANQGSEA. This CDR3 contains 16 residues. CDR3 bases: TGCAGCGTTGAAATTTGGGGGCCCCGAGCGGACACTGAAGCTTTCTTT. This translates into CSVEIWGPRADTEAFF.

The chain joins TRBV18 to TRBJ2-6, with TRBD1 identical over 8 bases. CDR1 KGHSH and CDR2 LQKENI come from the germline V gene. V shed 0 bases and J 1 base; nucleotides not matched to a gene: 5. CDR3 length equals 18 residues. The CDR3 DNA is TGTGCCAGCTCACCACCGTACAGGGGGAGATCTGGGGCCAACGTCCTGACTTTC. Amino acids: CASSPPYRGRSGANVLTF.